This entry lists 29 T cell receptor beta chains sequenced from one sample in a study of blood T cell repertoires in COVID-19. Clones were read by immunoSEQ multiplex PCR, and TCRdb kept only the in-frame ones, dropping some. This table holds approximately 110,000 clones, around 83% found once. Sequencing used peripheral blood. These receptors were taken from a human donor in a cohort sampled during active COVID-19.

The V call is TRBV5-1, the J call TRBJ1-6; tentatively, D is TRBD1 (5 bases). Trimming took off 0 bases at V and 7 bases at J, with 11 bases between the two ends. Germline V CDR1 and CDR2: SGHRS, YFSETQ. The CDR3 covers 15 residues. CDR3 nucleotides: TGCGCCAGCAGCTTGGGCGCAGGGCTGAATTCACCCCTCCACTTT. Translating it yields CASSLGAGLNSPLHF.

V and J are TRBV7-2 and TRBJ2-5, with D possibly being TRBD2 (5 bases). Trimming pared 7 bases from V and 0 bases from J, leaving 9 bases between. The CDR3 contains 13 residues. Per germline, CDR1 SGHTA and CDR2 FQGNSA. CDR3 coding DNA: TGTGCCAGCACCCCGGGGTACCAAGAGACCCAGTACTTC. Translated, it gives CASTPGYQETQYF. Together with reference TRBV7-2 and TRBJ2-5, the CDR3 gives the full variable domain: GAGVSQSPSNKVTEKGKDVELRCDPISGHTALYWYRQSLGQGLEFLIYFQGNSAPDKSGLPSDRFSAERTGGSVSTLTIQRTQQEDSAVYLCASTPGYQETQYFGPGTRLLVL.

The V call is TRBV19, the J call TRBJ2-2; maybe TRBD2 (6 bases). Germline lookup yields CDR1 LNHDA and CDR2 SQIVND (reference sequence). V lost 1 base to trimming and J lost 3 bases, with 15 bases between them. CDR3 length: 17 amino acids. The CDR3 loop is CASSIGRGQRDTGELFF. CDR3 coding DNA: TGTGCCAGTAGTATAGGAAGGGGCCAGCGGGACACCGGGGAGCTGTTTTTT.

The CDR3 coding sequence is TGTGCCAGCAGCTTAGGGGGGCCGGGCGATCAGCCCCAGCATTTT. Its protein is CASSLGGPGDQPQHF. The chain carries TRBV13 and TRBJ1-5, with a possible D match to TRBD1 (5 bases). The V gene's germline CDR1 is PRHDT and CDR2 FYEKMQ (reference sequence). The CDR3 extends over 15 amino acids. V shed 0 bases and J shed 5 bases, with 11 bases lying between them.

The rearrangement uses TRBV15 and TRBJ1-1; the D gene is possibly TRBD1 (6 bases). Germline CDR1 and CDR2: LNHNV and YYDKDF (reference sequence). The germline V and J ends were trimmed by 1 base and 6 bases, with 9 bases remaining between them. The CDR3 has 13 amino acids. The CDR3 loop is CATSRVAGAEAFF. The CDR3 DNA reads as TGTGCCACCAGCAGAGTTGCAGGGGCTGAAGCTTTCTTT.

The gene calls are TRBV6-5 and TRBJ1-5, with D maybe TRBD1 (6 bases). Looked up from germline, CDR1 is MNHEY and CDR2 is SVGAGI. There are 15 residues in the CDR3. V lost 7 bases to trimming and J lost 3 bases, with 16 bases between them. The CDR3 is CASTGKWTANQPQHF. DNA of the CDR3: TGTGCCAGCACGGGGAAGTGGACAGCCAATCAGCCCCAGCATTTT.

The V and J genes are TRBV6-5 and TRBJ1-1; possibly TRBD1 for D (6 bases). CDR3 length: 14 residues. The V end was cut by 8 bases, the J end by 5 bases, with 18 bases between. Germline CDR1 reads MNHEY; CDR2 reads SVGAGI. As DNA, the CDR3 is TGTGCCAGCCGATATCTACAGGGTAATACTGAAGCTTTCTTT. Amino acid sequence: CASRYLQGNTEAFF.

The CDR3 sequence is CASSYPHREGEDGYTF. The CDR3 DNA follows: TGTGCCAGCAGTTACCCCCACCGGGAGGGTGAGGACGGCTACACCTTC. The V call is TRBV6-2 or TRBV6-3, the J call TRBJ1-2; no definite D call. Germline V gene lookup returns CDR1 MNHEY and CDR2 SVGEGT. V gave up 2 bases and J gave up 8 bases, with 21 bases separating them. The CDR3 is 16 residues long.

V usage is TRBV18 and J usage is TRBJ2-5, with no clear D. The CDR3 length is 15 residues. Germline CDR1 reads KGHSH; CDR2 reads LQKENI. V lost 3 bases, J lost 1 base, and 12 bases lay in between. CDR3 DNA: TGTGCCAGCTCACCTCAACCTGCCAGCCAAGAGACCCAGTACTTC. Translated, it gives CASSPQPASQETQYF.

The rearrangement joins TRBV5-1 to TRBJ2-3, with TRBD1 identical over 9 bases. This CDR3 has 17 residues. Looked up from germline, CDR1 is SGHRS and CDR2 is YFSETQ. Trimming cost V 3 bases and J 6 bases; bases outside gene matches: 14. This chain's CDR3 is CASSSRPEGQGTDTQYF. As DNA, the CDR3 is TGCGCCAGCAGCTCCCGCCCTGAGGGACAGGGAACGGATACGCAGTATTTT.

The CDR3 loop reads CASSQDRVGGGTDTQYF. The CDR3 region has the DNA TGTGCCAGCAGCCAAGATCGGGTCGGGGGGGGCACAGATACGCAGTATTTT. The chain combines TRBV3-1 (or the pseudogene TRBV3-2) with TRBJ2-3; 8 positions agree with TRBD2. Germline values: CDR1 LGHDT, CDR2 YNNKEL (reference sequence). This CDR3 is built from 17 residues. The V and J ends lost 0 bases and 1 base, in that order; junction bases with no gene match: 6.

The sample holds one count of this clone. V and J are TRBV5-6 and TRBJ1-2; possible D gene TRBD1, 6 bases. The CDR3 loop spans 17 amino acids. Germline assignment: CDR1 SGHDT and CDR2 YYEEEE. The V gene lost 1 base and the J gene lost 5 bases, with 21 bases spanning the gap. The CDR3 is CASSLHRDQIRTYGYTF. For the CDR3, the DNA is TGTGCCAGCAGCTTGCACAGGGACCAAATCCGGACTTATGGCTACACCTTC.

This chain joins TRBV5-4 and TRBJ2-3, with TRBD1 as a possible D gene (5 bases). Between the trimmed V and J ends, which lost 0 bases and 6 bases, there was a span of 17 bases. The CDR3 sequence is 16 residues long. CDR1 is SGHNT, CDR2 YYREEE, per germline (reference sequence). CDR3 coding DNA: TGTGCCAGCAGCTTGGCCAGGGCATCAACGCCCGATACGCAGTATTTT. It yields the protein CASSLARASTPDTQYF.

The chain joins TRBV18 to TRBJ1-3, with 8 bases that match TRBD1. CDR3 length equals 15 residues. Germline V gives CDR1 KGHSH, CDR2 LQKENI. Trimming took 3 bases from V and 0 from J; bases not matched to a gene: 1. CDR3 bases: TGTGCCAGCTCACCGGGACAGGTCTCTGGAAACACCATATATTTT. It specifies CASSPGQVSGNTIYF. Combining the CDR3 with reference TRBV18 and TRBJ1-3 gives the whole variable domain NAGVMQNPRHLVRRRGQEARLRCSPMKGHSHVYWYRQLPEEGLKFMVYLQKENIIDESGMPKERFSAEFPKEGPSILRIQQVVRGDSAAYFCASSPGQVSGNTIYFGEGSWLTVV.

The chain recombines TRBV5-1 with TRBJ2-3, with TRBD2 identical over 7 bases. The CDR3 consists of 17 residues. Germline lookup yields CDR1 SGHRS and CDR2 YFSETQ. Losses at the gene ends were 3 bases for V and 0 bases for J; bases not matched to a gene: 10. The CDR3 loop is CASSSLSSGTSTDTQYF. CDR3 coding DNA: TGCGCCAGCAGCTCGCTATCAAGCGGGACTAGCACAGATACGCAGTATTTT. Looking up the rest from reference TRBV5-1 and TRBJ2-3 gives the full variable domain: KAGVTQTPRYLIKTRGQQVTLSCSPISGHRSVSWYQQTPGQGLQFLFEYFSETQRNKGNFPGRFSGRQFSNSRSEMNVSTLELGDSALYLCASSSLSSGTSTDTQYFGPGTRLTVL.

The V and J genes are TRBV28 and TRBJ2-2; no definite D call. Germline CDR1 reads MDHEN; CDR2 reads SYDVKM. V lost 5 bases, J lost 1 base, and 2 bases lay in between. This CDR3 has 12 residues. This CDR3 reads CASSLNTGELFF. As DNA, the CDR3 is TGTGCCAGCAGTCTGAACACCGGGGAGCTGTTTTTT.

V gene TRBV28 combines with J gene TRBJ1-3; TRBD1 matches 7 bases. The CDR3 is 16 amino acids. V lost 6 bases and J lost 0; bases outside the gene matches: 8. Germline-derived CDR1 and CDR2 are MDHEN and SYDVKM. CDR3 sequence reads: CASSLTGTFSGNTIYF. As DNA, the CDR3 is TGTGCCAGCAGCTTGACAGGGACCTTCTCTGGAAACACCATATATTTT.

The V call is TRBV6-2 or TRBV6-3, the J call TRBJ2-7, with 14 bases that match TRBD2. The CDR3 is 15 residues long. Germline lookup yields CDR1 MNHEY and CDR2 SVGEGT. The junction had 4 bases not matched to a gene; V was cut back by 4 bases and J by 5 bases. Here the CDR3 DNA reads TGTGCCAGCAGTTGGGGACTAGCGGGAGCCCACGAGCAGTACTTC. This codes for CASSWGLAGAHEQYF.

The V and J genes are TRBV11-2 and TRBJ2-2; D may be TRBD2 (6 bases). V lost 0 bases to trimming and J lost 5 bases, with 16 bases between them. This CDR3 is built from 17 residues. Germline V lookup: CDR1 SGHAT, CDR2 FQNNGV. CDR3 bases: TGTGCCAGCAGCTTAGATGGGGAGGTTAAGGGAACCGGGGAGCTGTTTTTT. Translation gives CASSLDGEVKGTGELFF.

This chain connects TRBV12-3 or TRBV12-4 to TRBJ2-7, with D tentatively TRBD1 (6 bases). CDR3 size: 13 residues. V shed 4 bases and J shed 3 bases, with 10 bases lying between them. The CDR3 loop reads CASSSGGRYEQYF. The DNA of the CDR3 is TGTGCCAGCAGTTCTGGGGGCCGCTACGAGCAGTACTTC.

The chain links TRBV9 to TRBJ2-5; 13 positions agree with TRBD2. The V gene's germline CDR1 is SGDLS and CDR2 YYNGEE. V trimming: 4 bases; J trimming: 5 bases; junction bases outside the gene matches: 8. The CDR3 is made up of 16 amino acids. CDR3 sequence (DNA): TGTGCCAGCAGCCGCACTAGCGGGGGGGCGGGGGAGACCCAGTACTTC. It is translated as CASSRTSGGAGETQYF.

The chain employs TRBV6-5 and TRBJ1-3; D remains ambiguous. The CDR3 extends over 13 amino acids. V lost 8 bases and J 2 bases, leaving 10 bases between the germline ends. Germline V CDR1 and CDR2: MNHEY, SVGAGI. The CDR3: CASWEETGNTIYF. The CDR3 region has the DNA TGTGCCAGCTGGGAGGAGACTGGAAACACCATATATTTT.

The rearrangement uses TRBV10-3 and TRBJ2-3, with D possibly being TRBD2 (5 bases). Germline V lookup: CDR1 ENHRY, CDR2 SYGVKD. CDR3 length equals 13 residues. In DNA form, the CDR3 reads TGTGCGCATCGGGTCGGGGGCACAGATACGCAGTATTTT. Translated, it gives CAHRVGGTDTQYF.

The chain has TRBV7-9 and TRBJ2-7; D may be TRBD1 (6 bases). V was trimmed by 1 base and J by 2 bases, leaving 12 bases between them. This CDR3 has 15 residues. The germline gives CDR1 SEHNR, CDR2 FQNEAQ (reference sequence). This chain's CDR3 is CASSLVGRGPYEQYF. The CDR3 nucleotides are TGTGCCAGCAGCTTAGTTGGCAGGGGCCCCTACGAGCAGTACTTC.

This chain uses TRBV4-2 with TRBJ2-7, with D unresolved. The V and J ends lost 4 bases and 7 bases respectively, with 20 bases between them. The CDR3 totals 15 residues. Germline CDR1 LGHNA, CDR2 YNFKEQ. CDR3 DNA: TGTGCCAGCAGCCCTTCCTCGCTCCTCACGGGTGAGCAGTACTTC. This translates into CASSPSSLLTGEQYF.

This sequence joins TRBV3-1 (or the pseudogene TRBV3-2) and TRBJ1-6, with a weak D call TRBD1 (5 bases). Germline CDR1 is LGHDT and CDR2 is YNNKEL (reference sequence). This CDR3 is built from 14 residues. V was trimmed by 0 bases and J by 9 bases, leaving 9 bases between them. The CDR3, as DNA: TGTGCCAGCAGCCAAGAGGGGGGTGGTTCACCCCTCCACTTT. It specifies CASSQEGGGSPLHF.

V gene TRBV4-1 combines with J gene TRBJ2-5, with D tentatively TRBD2 (5 bases). V was cut by 0 bases and J by 4 bases, with 15 bases left in between. Germline values: CDR1 MGHRA, CDR2 YSYEKL. The CDR3 runs 16 residues. The CDR3: CASSQEVGDRRETQYF. CDR3 in DNA: TGCGCCAGCAGCCAAGAGGTCGGGGATCGCCGAGAGACCCAGTACTTC.

The chain combines TRBV5-6 with TRBJ2-2; TRBD1 matches 8 bases. The V segment lost 2 bases and the J segment 7 bases; nucleotides outside the gene matches: 7. Germline V gene data show CDR1 as SGHDT and CDR2 as YYEEEE. The CDR3 runs 15 residues. The CDR3 DNA reads TGTGCCAGCAGCTTCCGGACAGGGCCCGACGGGGAGCTGTTTTTT. Amino acids: CASSFRTGPDGELFF.

Concerning this clone: The sample carries other DNA sequences with the same CDR3. The chain recombines TRBV6-1 with TRBJ2-5; D perhaps matches TRBD1 (6 bases). V lost 1 base to trimming and J lost 4 bases, with 10 bases between them. This CDR3 is built from 14 residues. The V gene's germline CDR1 is MNHNS and CDR2 SASEGT. The CDR3 nucleotides read TGTGCCAGCAGTGAAGACAGGGTAGGAGAGACCCAGTACTTC. Protein sequence: CASSEDRVGETQYF.